The sequence of this T cell receptor (beta chain) was determined in a study of cytomegalovirus exposure and HLA in healthy donors. CDR1 SGHNT and CDR2 YENEEA come from the germline V gene. Trimming took off 5 bases at V and 9 bases at J, with 16 bases between the two ends. The CDR3 sequence is 13 residues long. A note on this clone: Its antigen is unidentified.

Primers for the PCR totalled 60 Vbeta and 13 Jbeta. Original processing notes: There were around 78 million unique TCR beta chains by a later count, and approximately 11 million of them were shared. Some clones are missing from TCRdb's copy, which holds only in-frame ones; the method was immunoSEQ multiplex PCR. The V and J calls and clone size are taken from that table; D and trimming were inferred from the DNA. The sample lists roughly 130,000 clones, roughly four fifths occurring once. Study outcomes and limitations: A previous analysis found most TCR beta V segments productive roughly 87% or roughly 30% of the time. The investigators catalogued some 160 TCR beta chains as cytomegalovirus-associated. For cytomegalovirus status, the classifier reportedly gave diagnoses with high specificity and sensitivity.

V usage is TRBV11-3 and J usage is TRBJ2-5; a weak D match, TRBD1 (6 bases). The sequenced sample consisted of PBMCs. The TCR comes from a boy aged 2-9 years in good health and CMV-seronegative. The CDR3 region has the DNA TGTGCCAGCAGCCCCCCGGACAGCTCGGCCCAGTACTTC. This sequence encodes CASSPPDSSAQYF.